This T cell receptor (beta chain) was found in a study of blood T cell repertoires in COVID-19. As for the study in general: The United States, Italy and Spain provided the acute and convalescent COVID-19 samples.

There are 18 residues in the CDR3. V was clipped by 4 bases and J by 6 bases; unmatched bases: 10. Germline lookup yields CDR1 PRHDT and CDR2 FYEKMQ (reference sequence). This clone showed up just once. Original handling: Counts of nucleated cells, estimated from reference gene primer amplification, were obtained. This table comes from immunoSEQ multiplex PCR, and its TCRdb copy is limited to in-frame clones, with some not included. V, J and clone size reflect that table, while D and trimming were determined from the DNA. The sample holds under 250,000 clones, 83% seen once. The TCR sequence derives from a woman aged 40 to 49 with active or convalescent COVID-19. The sequenced sample was peripheral blood. The chain links TRBV13 to TRBJ2-2; 14 bases line up with TRBD2. CDR3 DNA: TGTGCCAGCAGCTCACAGGACAGGGGACTAGCGGGGGCCGGGGAGCTGTTTTTT. Protein: CASSSQDRGLAGAGELFF.